This T cell receptor beta chain was retrieved from a study of STAT3 mutations in large granular lymphocyte leukemia. This clone showed up just a few times. What it binds is unknown. Notes on the study in general: Every T-cell large granular lymphocyte leukemia patient had at least one immunodominant TCR beta clonotype. After therapy, about 35% of the 18 patients switched clonotypes, all new clones STAT3 wild type. Sampling intervals varied between patients and samples.

Germline CDR1 reads SNHLY; CDR2 reads FYNNEI. The ends were cut back, 2 bases at V and 7 bases at J, with 14 bases in the middle. This CDR3 has 14 residues. TCRdb keeps only in-frame clones here, not all; method: immunoSEQ multiplex PCR. The profile covers thousands of clones, with around a third appearing a single time and 15% to 20% taken by the ten largest. The V call is TRBV2, the J call TRBJ1-2; D gene unclear. This sequence was found in a woman aged 40 to 50 with T-cell large granular lymphocyte leukemia. Some clones in this sample may be carry-over from other donors' samples. Sequencing used peripheral blood mononuclear cells. The CDR3 nucleotides read TGTGCCAGCAGTGAATTAACCCCCTCTGGTGGCTACACCTTC. Its translation: CASSELTPSGGYTF.